This entry features one T cell receptor beta chain sequence. Its antigen is currently unknown. Measured with immunoSEQ multiplex PCR; TCRdb has only the in-frame clones, and not every one. Altogether some 99,000 clones are present, around 90% being singletons, with the ten largest covering about 5%. This sample was taken from a study of T cell responses to AZD1222 COVID-19 vaccine. Study-wide context: Pooled together were second doses at about 4 or about 12 weeks. Points from the study as a whole: Clonal diversity may have been underestimated, and the donors were mostly white British, with more females than males. Breadth and depth of Spike-specific TCRs rose after two AZD1222 doses. Spike-spanning, vaccine-associated CD4 TCRs were dominant at 160-218 and 743-854.

Germline CDR1 SGHDN, CDR2 FVKESK. V lost 2 bases and J lost 6, with 17 bases in between. This CDR3 spans 15 amino acids. This chain links TRBV14 with TRBJ2-7; tentative D call: TRBD1 (6 bases). Specimen: peripheral blood, collected on day 0 of AZD1222 vaccination. The clonotype originates from an adult in good health. In DNA form, the CDR3 reads TGTGCCAGCAGCCAATATCTGGGGGCTCGGGGCGAGCAGTACTTC. It translates to CASSQYLGARGEQYF.